This T cell receptor (beta chain) was recorded in a study of response to subunit inactivated influenza vaccine (dated by TCRdb to 2017 to 2018). As for the study more broadly: To follow how T cells responded to a trivalent subunit inactivated influenza vaccine, the researchers relied on deep quantitative profiling of the T cell receptor repertoire. The investigation overall reported the following: The authors proposed that each seasonal influenza vaccination may bring in only a limited number of new T cells.

This clonotype was counted only a few times. There is no known antigen for this receptor. The input lacks base qualities; no much larger clone sits a single base away. V lost 0 bases and J lost 6 bases; the stretch between them is 9 bases long. The CDR1 and CDR2 encoded by the germline V gene are LGHNA and YNFKEQ. The CDR3, cysteine through phenylalanine, is 14 amino acids long. Solely the CDR3 DNA is kept, with 42 bases framed from the first base. To prepare the library, RT-PCR was applied. These reads were obtained on an Illumina HiSeq 2500. Clones were called with MiXCR by TCRdb after fastp trimmed the public reads at Q25, and only in-frame beta chains were retained. Duplicate CDR3 protein sequences are folded into a single record with the most common DNA and genes. The sample table holds approximately 520,000 distinct CDR3 sequences, of which less than 30% were seen once. Approximately 2% of the sample comes from the top ten.

Recombination joined TRBV4-2 with TRBJ2-1; a tentative D match to TRBD2 spans 6 bases. The clonotype originates from a man aged 45 to 65 who received an inactivated influenza vaccine. Donor details come from another sample of the same person, matched by shared clones. Sequencing was performed on CD4+ T cells sorted from PBMCs, taken roughly 5 days after vaccination. The DNA is as follows: TGTGCCAGCAGCCAAGAAGCGGGCCCCAATGAGCAGTTCTTC. This sequence encodes CASSQEAGPNEQFF.